These 25 T cell receptor beta chains originate from one sample sequenced in a study of naive CD8 T cells in extremely preterm neonates. TCRdb keeps only in-frame clones here, not all; method: immunoSEQ multiplex PCR. The table has about 7,900 clones, roughly 98% seen once. The sequenced sample was naive CD8+ T cells from blood. These receptors were taken from a human donor in good health.

This clone was counted a few times. The V call is TRBV18, the J call TRBJ1-1, with 7 bases that match TRBD1. Germline V gene lookup returns CDR1 KGHSH and CDR2 LQKENI. J lost 4 bases, V lost 2 bases, and 4 bases had no gene match. The CDR3 is 14 residues long. In nucleotides, the CDR3 is TGTGCCAGCTCACCAGGGGCAGGGGGCACTGAAGCTTTCTTT. It translates to CASSPGAGGTEAFF.

This clone was detected once. The chain employs TRBV13 and TRBJ2-1; TRBD1 is a possible D gene (7 bases). Trimming cost V 5 bases and J 8 bases, with 16 bases left between them. Germline V gene lookup returns CDR1 PRHDT and CDR2 FYEKMQ (reference sequence). The CDR3 covers 14 residues. As DNA, the CDR3 is TGTGCCAGCAGCCCCAGGGGGGTACGGCATGAGCAGTTCTTC. Its protein product is CASSPRGVRHEQFF.

The gene calls are TRBV30 and TRBJ2-3; TRBD1 aligns across 9 bases. Trimming removed 5 bases from V and 4 bases from J; junction bases left unmatched: 7. Germline CDR1 is GTSNPN and CDR2 is SVGIG (reference sequence). This CDR3 spans 14 amino acids. The CDR3 spells CAWGPGQGSDTQYF. CDR3 DNA sequence: TGTGCCTGGGGACCGGGACAGGGATCAGATACGCAGTATTTT.

The chain combines TRBV19 with TRBJ1-2; 7 positions agree with TRBD1. V was pared by 1 base and J by 2 bases, with 4 bases of the junction left unmatched. The V gene's germline CDR1 is LNHDA and CDR2 SQIVND (reference sequence). The CDR3 runs to 15 residues. Written as DNA, the CDR3 is TGTGCCAGTAGTATAGGACAGGGCTCCAACTATGGCTACACCTTC. Protein: CASSIGQGSNYGYTF.

The chain carries TRBV7-9 and TRBJ1-2, with a weak D call TRBD1 (5 bases). The V gene lost 4 bases and the J gene lost 1 base, with 10 bases spanning the gap. Per germline, CDR1 SEHNR and CDR2 FQNEAQ (reference sequence). The length of the CDR3 is 14 residues. The CDR3 here is CASSSDSHNYGYTF. CDR3 nucleotides: TGTGCCAGCAGCTCTGACAGTCATAACTATGGCTACACCTTC.

The chain recombines TRBV28 with TRBJ2-7; possibly TRBD1 for D (6 bases). Trimming left V 6 bases short and J 3 bases short, with 15 bases between. Germline CDR1 reads MDHEN; CDR2 reads SYDVKM. This CDR3 is 14 amino acids long. Here the CDR3 DNA reads TGTGCCAGCAGGAAGGGGGACCGTTACTACGAGCAGTACTTC. Its protein is CASRKGDRYYEQYF. Drawing the rest from reference TRBV28 and TRBJ2-7, the complete variable domain is DVKVTQSSRYLVKRTGEKVFLECVQDMDHENMFWYRQDPGLGLRLIYFSYDVKMKEKGDIPEGYSVSREKKERFSLILESASTNQTSMYLCASRKGDRYYEQYFGPGTRLTVT.

The chain links TRBV19 to TRBJ1-1; D is uncertain. This CDR3 has 12 amino acids. The germline V gene has CDR1 LNHDA and CDR2 SQIVND (reference sequence). The V gene lost 6 bases and the J gene lost 11 bases, with 16 bases spanning the gap. The CDR3: CASSWAAVTAFF. CDR3 nucleotide sequence: TGTGCCAGTAGCTGGGCTGCTGTTACGGCTTTCTTT.

The V and J genes are TRBV4-2 and TRBJ2-7; 10 bases line up with TRBD1. The V gene's germline CDR1 is LGHNA and CDR2 YNFKEQ. V gave up 0 bases and J gave up 2 bases; unmatched junction bases: 4. The CDR3 contains 16 residues. CDR3 amino acids: CASSQDIGQGAYEQYF. CDR3 bases: TGTGCCAGCAGCCAAGATATCGGACAGGGGGCCTACGAGCAGTACTTC.

V usage is TRBV11-3 and J usage is TRBJ2-1; 12 bases are a match to TRBD1. The CDR3 length is 16 residues. Trimming took 3 bases from V and 6 from J; bases not matched to a gene: 6. Germline V gene sequence: CDR1 SGHNT, CDR2 YENEEA. CDR3 nucleotide sequence: TGTGCCAGCAGCTTGGGGACAGGGGGCTTTACCAATGAGCAGTTCTTC. This encodes CASSLGTGGFTNEQFF.

The CDR3 bases are TGTGCCAGCAGCCCGGGTGGACTAGCGGGAGGGGTGGGGGATGAGCAGTTCTTC. Translation gives CASSPGGLAGGVGDEQFF. The chain has TRBV7-9 and TRBJ2-1; the match to TRBD2 covers 15 bases. Trimming at V came to 5 bases and at J to 8 bases, leaving 13 bases not matched to a gene. Germline-derived CDR1 and CDR2 are SEHNR and FQNEAQ (reference sequence). The CDR3 sequence is 18 residues long.

This rearrangement joins TRBV27 to TRBJ1-4; 7 bases align to TRBD1. Germline CDR1 is MNHEY and CDR2 is SMNVEV (reference sequence). The junction had 1 base not matched to a gene; V was cut back by 3 bases and J by 3 bases. CDR3 length: 14 amino acids. DNA of the CDR3: TGTGCCAGCAGTTTGACAGGGTCTAATGAAAAACTGTTTTTT. Its protein product is CASSLTGSNEKLFF.

This chain uses TRBV9 with TRBJ2-3, with D perhaps TRBD1 (5 bases). Germline-derived CDR1 and CDR2 are SGDLS and YYNGEE. This CDR3 region has 14 residues. Deletions cut 0 bases from V and 3 bases from J, with 8 bases between. CDR3 loop: CASSVGGVTDTQYF. The CDR3 DNA reads as TGTGCCAGCAGCGTAGGGGGCGTGACAGATACGCAGTATTTT.

The rearrangement uses TRBV9 and TRBJ2-5; 12 nucleotides line up with TRBD2. The CDR3 has 15 amino acids. J gave up 5 bases and V 4 bases, and 6 bases lay outside the gene matches. In germline, CDR1 is SGDLS, CDR2 YYNGEE. The CDR3 spells CASSPGTSGRETQYF. The CDR3 DNA reads as TGTGCCAGCAGCCCCGGGACTAGCGGGCGGGAGACCCAGTACTTC.

This sequence joins TRBV6-5 and TRBJ1-1; TRBD1 matches at 8 bases. Trimming removed 2 bases from V and 6 bases from J; junction bases left unmatched: 5. CDR1 and CDR2 from the germline V gene are MNHEY and SVGAGI. The CDR3 totals 14 residues. The CDR3 here is CASSYGQGVPEAFF. Written as DNA, the CDR3 is TGTGCCAGCAGTTACGGACAGGGTGTCCCTGAAGCTTTCTTT.

The rearrangement joins TRBV5-4 to TRBJ1-2; D uncertain. Germline V lookup: CDR1 SGHNT, CDR2 YYREEE (reference sequence). Trimming pared 3 bases from V and 2 bases from J, leaving 8 bases between. CDR3 length: 13 residues. CDR3 amino acids: CASSSTQNYGYTF. In nucleotides, the CDR3 is TGTGCCAGCAGCTCAACACAGAACTATGGCTACACCTTC. The full variable domain, completed using reference TRBV5-4 and TRBJ1-2, is ETGVTQSPTHLIKTRGQQVTLRCSSQSGHNTVSWYQQALGQGPQFIFQYYREEENGRGNFPPRFSGLQFPNYSSELNVNALELDDSALYLCASSSTQNYGYTFGSGTRLTVV.

The count of this clone is one. The rearrangement links TRBV7-3 to TRBJ2-2, with 15 bases identical to TRBD2. The germline V gene encodes CDR1 SGHTA and CDR2 FQGTGA. The CDR3 extends over 18 amino acids. V lost 5 bases and J lost 6; bases outside the gene matches: 10. CDR3 amino acids: CASSPGLAGGYSPGELFF. The CDR3 DNA reads as TGTGCCAGCAGCCCAGGACTAGCGGGAGGGTATTCACCCGGGGAGCTGTTTTTT.

The V gene is TRBV7-8, the J gene TRBJ2-6; D gene ambiguous. Deletions cut 5 bases from V and 0 bases from J, with 8 bases between. The germline V gene encodes CDR1 SGHVS and CDR2 FQNEAQ. This CDR3 contains 15 residues. CDR3 region: CASSPPISGANVLTF. In DNA form, the CDR3 reads TGTGCCAGCAGCCCCCCAATCTCTGGGGCCAACGTCCTGACTTTC.

This chain uses TRBV19 with TRBJ1-3; D uncertain. The CDR3 consists of 13 residues. Trimming removed 6 bases from V and 2 bases from J, with 8 bases in between. CDR1 is LNHDA, CDR2 SQIVND, per germline (reference sequence). The CDR3 sequence is CASSTSPGNTIYF. The DNA of the CDR3 is TGTGCCAGTAGCACTTCCCCTGGAAACACCATATATTTT.

The V and J genes are TRBV28 and TRBJ1-5; D unresolved. Germline V lookup: CDR1 MDHEN, CDR2 SYDVKM. The CDR3 runs 16 residues. The V gene lost 2 bases and the J gene lost 7 bases, with 18 bases spanning the gap. CDR3 DNA sequence: TGTGCCAGCAGTTTAGGTGGTACTATTCATCGACAGCCCCAGCATTTT. Protein sequence: CASSLGGTIHRQPQHF.

J is TRBJ1-2 and V is TRBV27, with a weak D call TRBD1 (5 bases). V lost 6 bases and J lost 5, with 13 bases in between. This CDR3 region has 13 residues. CDR1 is MNHEY and CDR2 is SMNVEV in the germline V gene (reference sequence). The CDR3 coding sequence is TGTGCCAGCAGAGGGGAACCAGGGTATGGCTACACCTTC. Protein: CASRGEPGYGYTF.

As concerns this clone: An end of the junction differs from the germline gene, which may be a read error. The gene calls are TRBV29-1 and TRBJ2-2; 10 positions match TRBD2. CDR1 and CDR2 from the germline V gene are SQVTM and ANQGSEA. This CDR3 is built from 14 residues. DNA of the CDR3: TGCAGCGTGTCTAGCGGGGGTAACACCAGGGAGCTGTTTTTT. Protein product: CSVSSGGNTRELFF.

This chain joins TRBV25-1 and TRBJ1-1, with D possibly matching TRBD1 (6 bases). CDR3 size: 14 residues. V lost 8 bases to trimming and J lost 1 base, with 14 bases between them. The V gene's germline CDR1 is MGHDK and CDR2 SYGVNS. In nucleotides, the CDR3 is TGTGCCAGCCGAATCCCGGGACAGAACACTGAAGCTTTCTTT. Its translation: CASRIPGQNTEAFF.

The rearrangement uses TRBV7-2 and TRBJ2-1; 14 nucleotides match TRBD2. Germline trimming cut 3 bases from V and 7 bases from J; bases unmatched to any gene: 5. The CDR3 has 16 amino acids. Germline CDR1 and CDR2: SGHTA and FQGNSA. CDR3 nucleotides: TGTGCCAGCAGCTTGGGGACTAGCGGGAGTCAAAATGAGCAGTTCTTC. It encodes CASSLGTSGSQNEQFF.

The V call is TRBV6-1, the J call TRBJ2-7, with D possibly TRBD2 on 6 matching bases. The CDR3 is 15 amino acids. CDR1 is MNHNS and CDR2 is SASEGT in the germline V gene. Deletions cut 7 bases from V and 2 bases from J, with 18 bases between. The CDR3 sequence: CASIMYGGDPYEQYF. CDR3 nucleotides: TGTGCCAGCATAATGTACGGGGGAGACCCCTACGAGCAGTACTTC.

The chain recombines TRBV5-1 with TRBJ2-3, with TRBD1 identical over 9 bases. Trimming at V came to 3 bases and at J to 6 bases, leaving 17 bases not matched to a gene. The CDR3 loop spans 18 amino acids. Germline V CDR1 and CDR2: SGHRS, YFSETQ. The CDR3 loop reads CASSSHPTGTGRADTQYF. DNA of the CDR3: TGCGCCAGCAGCTCCCACCCAACCGGGACAGGGAGGGCGGATACGCAGTATTTT.